This TCR beta chain originates from a study of T-cell reconstitution after alpha-beta-depleted transplantation in children. Study conclusions and caveats: Several hundred rapidly expanded clones from non-depleted graft cells reportedly supplied alpha-beta T cells about two months post-transplant.

Note on this clonotype: As yet, its antigen is unknown.

The CDR3 covers 15 residues. The germline V and J ends were trimmed by 1 base and 3 bases, with 12 bases remaining between them. Germline V gene data show CDR1 as SGHTA and CDR2 as FQGNSA. Unique molecular identifiers were used to barcode this TCRbeta library. Using its own MiXCR run on the PCR reads, TCRdb lists one record per CDR3 protein. The sample has a few hundred thousand distinct CDR3 sequences, approximately 30% seen once. This chain connects TRBV7-2 to TRBJ1-2; possible D gene TRBD1, 5 bases. The receptor's source is a boy in the first two years of life with Wiskott-Aldrich syndrome, due to receive a stem cell transplant. The specimen was PBMCs, collected before TCRalphabeta/CD19-depleted stem cell transplant. CDR3 residues: CASSLVPGGDYGYTF. CDR3 nucleotide sequence: TGTGCCAGCAGCTTAGTCCCGGGGGGAGACTATGGCTACACCTTC.